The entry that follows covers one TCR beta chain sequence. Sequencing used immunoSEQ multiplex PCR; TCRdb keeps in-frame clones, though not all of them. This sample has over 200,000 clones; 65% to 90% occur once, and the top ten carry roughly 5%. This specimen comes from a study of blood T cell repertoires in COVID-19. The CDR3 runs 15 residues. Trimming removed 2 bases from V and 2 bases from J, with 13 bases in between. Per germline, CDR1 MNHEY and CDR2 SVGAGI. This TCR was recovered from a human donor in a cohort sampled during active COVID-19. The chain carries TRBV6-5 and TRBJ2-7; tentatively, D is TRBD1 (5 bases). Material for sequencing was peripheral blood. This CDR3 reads CASSYGAGNPYEQYF. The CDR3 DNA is TGTGCCAGCAGTTACGGGGCAGGGAACCCCTACGAGCAGTACTTC.